Detailed here is one T cell receptor beta chain. Its recognized antigen is unknown. The record has no base qualities; no much larger clone is one base away. The sample comes from a study of identifying expanded T cells in peripheral blood (dated by TCRdb to between 2018 and 2021). About the study as a whole: Technical replicates were generated by sequencing separate aliquots of the same genomic DNA pool, and four replicates were compared pairwise. Beyond this particular receptor, the publication reports: Approximately 1.2 differentially abundant clones were flagged by the binomial model between technical replicates, whereas about 16 and 19 were flagged over two weeks and four weeks, respectively. The authors expected biological variance in healthy repertoires might increase further over much longer intervals such as months to years. Variance in clone template counts between approximately two-week samples significantly increased with total template count across all healthy donors. Both the number of clones called differentially abundant and the false-positive rate were significantly reduced by the beta-binomial model across all healthy-donor time intervals.

The immunoSEQ Assay, which relies on bias-controlled multiplex PCR amplification of genomic DNA, was used to profile TCRbeta CDR3 regions. In the original analysis: To quantify the absolute abundance of each unique TCRbeta CDR3 region, the sequences were collapsed and filtered. Differential abundance was tested with a binomial (Fisher-equivalent) model and with a beta-binomial model adding time-dependent variance fitted from healthy donors. Any clone with fewer than 5 combined templates was excluded, and a clone was called differentially abundant if its Benjamini-Hochberg FDR was below 0.01. In the beta-binomial model, variance was expressed as a function of the total template count across the two samples, in the form v = (b*log(k)+a)^2. TCRdb mirrors the immuneACCESS table, restricted to in-frame sequences. Some clones are absent from its copies; in checked studies, under half trace to an unresolved V gene, and the reason for the others is unknown. Clonal size and the V and J genes are those of that table, whereas D and trimming came from the DNA. The sample yields more than 85,000 clones; about 88% were counted once. Roughly 7.6% of the sample is in the top ten clones.

No immune events, such as infections, were documented for the healthy donors during the collection period. Time-dependent variance in a beta-binomial model of T-cell clone differential abundance was calibrated using healthy-donor blood repertoires as a training cohort. The training cohort comprised approximately 10 healthy donors, 3 female and 7 male. An age range of roughly 29 to 64 years, with an average of about 39 years, was recorded for the donors. Obtained from a commercial supplier, whole blood was collected from each healthy donor at three time points set two weeks apart. For immunosequencing, genomic DNA was extracted from whole blood that had not been sorted. The clonotype was recovered from a person between 18 and 75 years old in good health. The sequencing sample was made of blood.

The CDR3 in this case is CASSESGTYEQYF. DNA sequence: TGCGCCAGCAGTGAGAGCGGGACCTACGAGCAGTACTTC. The chain couples TRBV5-1 to TRBJ2-7; a stretch of 7 junction bases matches TRBD2. Measured from the cysteine to the phenylalanine, the CDR3 is 13 residues long. CDR3 DNA only is kept here, 39 bases in frame from base 1. According to the germline V gene, CDR1 reads SGHRS and CDR2 reads YFSETQ. V ends up 5 bases short and J 2 bases short, with an unmatched junction base count of 4.